This T cell receptor (delta chain) was identified during a study of gamma-delta T cells after stem cell transplantation. Sample share makes this clone medium-sized. The same CDR3 also results from other DNA sequences found in this sample. The V gene lost 5 bases and the J gene lost 0 bases, with 15 bases spanning the gap. This CDR3 has 15 residues. Germline V lookup: CDR1 GEAIGNYY, CDR2 EKD. With CATT, TCRdb re-called clones from the RT-PCR reads. The table records 3,000 or so delta-chain clones, 30% of them present only once. The sequencing sample was made of gamma-delta T cells. This clonotype was sampled from a human donor. It is not recorded whose cells these are; they may come from a transplant donor. The chain links TRDV2 to TRDJ1; D is possibly TRDD3 (6 bases). CDR3 nucleotide sequence: TGTGCCTGTGTCTCCCTGGGGCCGTACACCGATAAACTCATCTTT. As protein: CACVSLGPYTDKLIF.